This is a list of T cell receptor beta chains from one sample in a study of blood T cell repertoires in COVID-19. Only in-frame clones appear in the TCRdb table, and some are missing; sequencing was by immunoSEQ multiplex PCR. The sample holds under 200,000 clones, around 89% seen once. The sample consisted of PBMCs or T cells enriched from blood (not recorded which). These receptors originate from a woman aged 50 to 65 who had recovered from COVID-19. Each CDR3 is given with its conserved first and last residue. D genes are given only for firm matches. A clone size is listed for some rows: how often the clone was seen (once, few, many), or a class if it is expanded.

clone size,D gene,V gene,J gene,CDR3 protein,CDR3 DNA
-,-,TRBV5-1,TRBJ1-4,CASSFRGYANKKLFF,TGCGCCAGCAGCTTTAGGGGGTACGCTAATAAAAAACTGTTTTTT
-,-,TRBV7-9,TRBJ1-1,CASSSTSTEAFF,TGTGCCAGCAGCTCGACTTCCACTGAAGCTTTCTTT
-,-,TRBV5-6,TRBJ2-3,CASSPTGRGPTDTQYF,TGTGCCAGCAGCCCCACGGGGCGGGGGCCCACAGATACGCAGTATTTT
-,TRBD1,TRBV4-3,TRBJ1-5,CASSQSGGSNQPQHF,TGCGCCAGCAGCCAATCAGGGGGAAGCAATCAGCCCCAGCATTTT
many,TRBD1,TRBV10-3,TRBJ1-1,CAAGRGRLGAEAFF,TGTGCCGCGGGCAGGGGGCGGTTGGGGGCTGAAGCTTTCTTT
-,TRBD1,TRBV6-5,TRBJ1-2,CASSYGRDRVAGYTF,TGTGCCAGCAGTTACGGAAGGGACAGGGTTGCTGGCTACACCTTC
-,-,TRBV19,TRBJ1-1,CASSDGQPITEAFF,TGTGCCAGTAGTGATGGACAACCGATCACTGAAGCTTTCTTT
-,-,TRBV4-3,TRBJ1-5,CASSPRLRGGGSNQPQHF,TGCGCCAGCAGCCCTCGATTACGAGGGGGGGGTAGCAATCAGCCCCAGCATTTT
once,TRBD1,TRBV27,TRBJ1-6,CASSSSPPGQGFNSPLHF,TGTGCCAGCAGCTCCTCTCCGCCGGGACAGGGCTTTAATTCACCCCTCCACTTT
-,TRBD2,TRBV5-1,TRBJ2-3,CASSRGLAGGGTQYF,TGCGCCAGCAGCCGCGGACTAGCGGGGGGAGGTACGCAGTATTTT
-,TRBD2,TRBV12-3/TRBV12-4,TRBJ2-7,CASSSDMRGGWYF,TGTGCCAGCAGTTCAGATATGCGGGGGGGCTGGTACTTC
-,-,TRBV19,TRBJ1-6,CASSMMGSSYNSPLHF,TGTGCCAGTAGTATGATGGGGAGCTCCTATAATTCACCCCTCCACTTT
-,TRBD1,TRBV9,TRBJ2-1,CASSVVGTAFPNEQFF,TGTGCCAGCAGCGTAGTTGGGACAGCCTTCCCTAATGAGCAGTTCTTC
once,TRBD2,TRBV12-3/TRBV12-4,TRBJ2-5,CASRRTSGGIQYF,TGTGCCAGCAGAAGGACTAGCGGGGGTATCCAGTACTTC
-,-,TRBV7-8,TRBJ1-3,CASSLLMTGSGNTIYF,TGTGCCAGCAGCTTACTCATGACAGGTTCTGGAAACACCATATATTTT
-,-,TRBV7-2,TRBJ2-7,CASSFVTGTHEQYF,TGTGCCAGCAGCTTCGTAACAGGGACGCACGAGCAGTACTTC
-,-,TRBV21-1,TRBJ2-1,CASSRTRAGPYNEQFF,TGTGCCAGCAGTCGCACTAGGGCAGGTCCCTACAATGAGCAGTTCTTC
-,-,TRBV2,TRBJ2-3,CASSEIFGGTQYF,TGTGCCAGCAGTGAAATCTTCGGCGGAACGCAGTATTTT
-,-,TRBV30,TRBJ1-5,CAWSAQYQPQHF,TGTGCCTGGAGTGCCCAGTATCAGCCCCAGCATTTT
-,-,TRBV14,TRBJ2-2,CASSRRTGVNTGELFF,TGTGCCAGCAGCCGTAGAACCGGGGTCAACACCGGGGAGCTGTTTTTT
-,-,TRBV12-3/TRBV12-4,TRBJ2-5,CASSLHSKETQYF,TGTGCCAGCAGTTTACACTCAAAAGAGACCCAGTACTTC
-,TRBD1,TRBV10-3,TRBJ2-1,CAISGGTGSYNEQFF,TGTGCCATCAGTGGTGGGACAGGGTCCTACAATGAGCAGTTCTTC
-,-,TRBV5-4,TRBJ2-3,CASSRLPTDTQYF,TGTGCCAGCAGCCGACTCCCCACAGATACGCAGTATTTT
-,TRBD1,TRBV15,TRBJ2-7,CATSTDRGPYEQYF,TGTGCCACCAGCACCGACAGGGGGCCCTACGAGCAGTACTTC
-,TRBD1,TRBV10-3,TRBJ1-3,CAITEGAAGNTIYF,TGTGCCATCACCGAGGGGGCAGCTGGAAACACCATATATTTT
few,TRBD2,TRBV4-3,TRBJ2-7,CASSQDRALAGLSYEQYF,TGCGCCAGCAGCCAAGATCGGGCTTTAGCGGGGCTCTCCTACGAGCAGTACTTC
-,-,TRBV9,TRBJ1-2,CASSGMIGRGYYGYTF,TGTGCCAGCAGCGGAATGATAGGGAGGGGGTACTATGGCTACACCTTC
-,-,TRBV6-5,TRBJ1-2,CASSYTRQAGDGYTF,TGTGCCAGCAGTTATACCCGACAGGCTGGGGATGGCTACACCTTC
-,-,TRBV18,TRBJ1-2,CASSPPGGRRYGYTF,TGTGCCAGCTCACCACCTGGGGGCCGGCGCTATGGCTACACCTTC
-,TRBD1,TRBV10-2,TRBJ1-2,CATGQGSYGYTF,TGCGCCACCGGACAGGGTTCCTATGGCTACACCTTC
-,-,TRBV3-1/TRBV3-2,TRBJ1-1,CASSQSSGDEAFF,TGTGCCAGCAGCCAATCCTCGGGGGATGAAGCTTTCTTT
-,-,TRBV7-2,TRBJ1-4,CASSSRASGSTNEKLFF,TGTGCCAGCAGCTCCCGAGCATCGGGATCAACTAATGAAAAACTGTTTTTT
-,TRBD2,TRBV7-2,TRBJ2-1,CASSLAASGGNEQFF,TGTGCCAGCAGCTTAGCGGCTAGCGGGGGGAATGAGCAGTTCTTC
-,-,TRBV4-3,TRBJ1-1,CASSQKQGLNTEAFF,TGCGCCAGCAGCCAAAAACAGGGCTTGAACACTGAAGCTTTCTTT
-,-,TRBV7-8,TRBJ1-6,CASSLQGGPGSPLHF,TGTGCCAGCAGCTTACAGGGAGGGCCTGGTTCACCCCTCCACTTT
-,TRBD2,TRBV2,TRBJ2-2,CASKNSGGLNTGELFF,TGTGCCAGCAAAAATAGCGGGGGGCTAAACACCGGGGAGCTGTTTTTT
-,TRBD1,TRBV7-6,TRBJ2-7,CASSLGGQSYEQYF,TGTGCCAGCAGCTTAGGGGGACAGTCCTACGAGCAGTACTTC
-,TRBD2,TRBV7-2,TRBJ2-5,CASLREPAGGETQYF,TGTGCCAGCTTAAGGGAACCAGCGGGGGGCGAGACCCAGTACTTC
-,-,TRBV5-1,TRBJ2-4,CASSFVGGNIQYF,TGCGCCAGCAGCTTCGTGGGGGGTAACATTCAGTACTTC
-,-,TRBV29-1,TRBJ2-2,CSVQQGHGELFF,TGCAGCGTACAACAGGGTCACGGGGAGCTGTTTTTT
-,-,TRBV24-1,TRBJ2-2,CATETITGELFF,TGTGCCACCGAAACTATAACCGGGGAGCTGTTTTTT
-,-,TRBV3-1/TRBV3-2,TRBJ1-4,CASSQVWGGTNEKLFF,TGTGCCAGCAGCCAAGTTTGGGGGGGAACTAATGAAAAACTGTTTTTT
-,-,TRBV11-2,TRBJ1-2,CASSLEIDRHYGYTF,TGTGCCAGCAGCTTAGAAATAGACAGGCACTATGGCTACACCTTC
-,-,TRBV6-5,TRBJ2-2,CASKASANTGELFF,TGTGCCAGCAAGGCTAGCGCGAACACCGGGGAGCTGTTTTTT
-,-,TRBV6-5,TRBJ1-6,CASSYGGGRTNSPLHF,TGTGCCAGCAGTTACGGGGGGGGGCGGACTAATTCACCCCTCCACTTT
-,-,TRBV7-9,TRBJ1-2,CASTSGVDSLIYGYTF,TGTGCCAGCACATCAGGGGTGGACAGCTTAATTTATGGCTACACCTTC
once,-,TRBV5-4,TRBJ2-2,CASSFNRGPNTGELFF,TGTGCCAGCAGCTTTAATCGGGGTCCGAACACCGGGGAGCTGTTTTTT
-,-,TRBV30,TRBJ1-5,CAWSTSATETQPQHF,TGTGCCTGGAGTACGTCTGCGACGGAGACCCAGCCCCAGCATTTT
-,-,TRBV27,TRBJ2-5,CASSLGQQETQYF,TGTGCCAGCAGTTTGGGGCAGCAAGAGACCCAGTACTTC
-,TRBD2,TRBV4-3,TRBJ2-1,CASSHLAGGLNEQFF,TGCGCCAGCAGCCATCTAGCGGGGGGGCTTAATGAGCAGTTCTTC